A single sample is the source of the 9 T cell receptor beta chains below, sequenced in a study of T-cell memory formation after mild COVID-19. One entry per CDR3 protein results from TCRdb running MiXCR on the 5' RACE reads. Here the sample spans about 38,000 distinct CDR3 sequences, roughly an eighth being singletons. Sequences were obtained from PBMCs or a T cell subset sorted from them (not recorded which). Source of these receptors: a young man who had mild COVID-19 (a few samples of this study predate the infection). Cell type and time point are not known.

J is TRBJ1-5 and V is TRBV7-2; no clear D. There are 15 residues in the CDR3. V lost 7 bases to trimming and J lost 0 bases, with 13 bases between them. CDR1 is SGHTA and CDR2 is FQGNSA in the germline V gene. The CDR3 spells CASTWGGISNQPQHF. For the CDR3, the DNA is TGTGCCAGCACCTGGGGAGGGATTAGCAATCAGCCCCAGCATTTT. The complete variable domain, with remaining parts taken from reference TRBV7-2 and TRBJ1-5, reads GAGVSQSPSNKVTEKGKDVELRCDPISGHTALYWYRQSLGQGLEFLIYFQGNSAPDKSGLPSDRFSAERTGGSVSTLTIQRTQQEDSAVYLCASTWGGISNQPQHFGDGTRLSIL.

This clonotype has ten or more counts. The chain links TRBV3-2 to TRBJ2-1; the D call of TRBD1 is as the table states it, not checked on the DNA. TRBV3-2 is a documented pseudogene. CDR3 size: 14 residues. Here the CDR3 reads CASSPPGILNEQFF. In DNA, the CDR3 is TGTGCCAGCAGCCCGCCGGGAATTCTCAATGAGCAGTTCTTC.

This clonotype was counted at least ten times. The genes are TRBV19 and TRBJ2-4, with D perhaps assigned TRBD1 or TRBD2 (6 bases each). Germline V gives CDR1 LNHDA, CDR2 SQIVND (reference sequence). Deletions cut 4 bases from V and 2 bases from J, with 12 bases between. The CDR3 has 15 amino acids. The CDR3 DNA is TGTGCCAGTAGTAGGCCGGGGGCGACCAAAAACATTCAGTACTTC. Protein: CASSRPGATKNIQYF. Full variable domain (rest looked up from reference TRBV19 and TRBJ2-4): DGGITQSPKYLFRKEGQNVTLSCEQNLNHDAMYWYRQDPGQGLRLIYYSQIVNDFQKGDIAEGYSVSREKKESFPLTVTSAQKNPTAFYLCASSRPGATKNIQYFGAGTRLSVL.

Only a few counts were recorded for this clonotype. For the CDR3, the DNA is TGTGCCAGCTCACCACAAGATATAAGGGAAGCTTTCTTT. Translating gives CASSPQDIREAFF. The chain employs TRBV18 and TRBJ1-1; D is unresolved. Per the germline V gene, CDR1 is KGHSH and CDR2 is LQKENI. V lost 1 base and J lost 8, with 11 bases in between. The CDR3 totals 13 residues.

This clonotype is medium-sized (0.01 to 0.1%) within its sample. The V gene is TRBV7-2, the J gene TRBJ2-6; D is unresolved. The CDR3 has 14 amino acids. V lost 0 bases to trimming and J lost 2 bases, with 2 bases between them. Germline CDR1 reads SGHTA; CDR2 reads FQGNSA. CDR3 sequence: CASSLATGANVLTF. CDR3 in DNA: TGTGCCAGCAGCTTAGCGACTGGGGCCAACGTCCTGACTTTC.

There are many counts of this clonotype. V gene TRBV29-1 combines with J gene TRBJ2-6; D ambiguous. Per germline, CDR1 SQVTM and CDR2 ANQGSEA. The CDR3 sequence is 13 residues long. V was trimmed by 5 bases and J by 2 bases, leaving 7 bases between them. The CDR3: CSVYRAGANVLTF. The CDR3 DNA reads as TGCAGCGTTTACCGAGCTGGGGCCAACGTCCTGACTTTC.

The chain employs TRBV30 and TRBJ2-7; 7 bases fit TRBD2. The J segment lost 2 bases and the V segment lost 1 base, leaving 2 bases of the junction unmatched. The CDR3 consists of 13 residues. Germline V CDR1 and CDR2: GTSNPN, SVGIG (reference sequence). Here the CDR3 reads CAWSDGGTYEQYF. The CDR3 coding sequence is TGTGCCTGGAGTGACGGGGGGACCTACGAGCAGTACTTC.

This clonotype was picked up many times. The chain uses TRBV11-2 and TRBJ1-1; no reliable D call. The germline V and J ends were trimmed by 4 bases and 8 bases, with 11 bases remaining between them. This CDR3 region has 12 residues. Germline-derived CDR1 and CDR2 are SGHAT and FQNNGV. The CDR3 spells CASSSTGSEAFF. CDR3 nucleotides: TGTGCCAGCAGCTCGACGGGGAGCGAAGCTTTCTTT.

V and J are TRBV3-1 and TRBJ1-5; D unclear. Germline CDR1 LGHDT, CDR2 YNNKEL (reference sequence). Trimming stripped 7 bases from V and 7 bases from J, with 5 bases between. This CDR3 is 10 amino acids long. The CDR3 nucleotides are TGTGCCAGCACATACCAGCCCCAGCATTTT. This sequence encodes CASTYQPQHF.